This T cell receptor (beta chain) is from a study of graft-versus-host responses after intestinal transplantation. Study in general: Among the recipients, transplants were multivisceral, liver-intestinal, or isolated intestinal. All recipients were given anti-thymocyte globulin induction, and tacrolimus and steroids were then administered for around three years. Study observations and caveats: Declining HvG levels early post-transplant were linked to peak circulating GvH clone levels.

Sequenced by immunoSEQ multiplex PCR; TCRdb stores in-frame clones only, minus some. This table has about 19,000 clones, around 90% appearing once. This clone was observed a few times. Its antigen is not known. Other DNA sequences in the same sample also yield this CDR3. The clonotype originates from a human patient who received an intestinal transplant, so some T cells may come from the graft donor. The sequencing here drew on PBMCs, taken more than 350 days after transplant.

The CDR3, as DNA: TGTGCCAGCAGTGAGAGGGGGGGCCCGGATACGCAGTATTTT. Translated: CASSERGGPDTQYF. The rearrangement joins TRBV6-4 to TRBJ2-3; D might be TRBD2 (7 bases). Germline loops: CDR1 MRHNA, CDR2 SNTAGT. The CDR3 has 14 amino acids. The V end lost 3 bases, the J end lost 6 bases, and 13 bases lay between the germline ends.